These 8 T cell receptor beta chains were sequenced from one sample in a study of T cells in Graves' hyperthyroidism and ophthalmopathy. From RNA transcripts, TCR beta CDR3 regions were amplified. HTBI primers were employed in a first-round RT-PCR of the TCR CDR3. TCRdb fed the multiplex PCR reads into MiXCR, producing one record per CDR3 protein. The table lists about 600,000 distinct CDR3 sequences, more than 15% of them singletons. The sequenced sample consisted of blood. The receptors derive from a woman aged 40 to 50 with Graves' ophthalmopathy.

This clonotype was detected a few times. The chain is built from TRBV6-1 and TRBJ2-7; D may be TRBD1 (6 bases). The CDR3 totals 12 residues. Trimming took 2 bases from V and 5 from J, leaving 7 bases between them. Germline CDR1 and CDR2: MNHNS and SASEGT. The CDR3: CASSENRDEQYF. CDR3 in DNA: TGTGCCAGCAGTGAAAACAGGGACGAGCAGTACTTC.

The chain is built from TRBV20-1 and TRBJ1-5; tentatively, D is TRBD1 (6 bases). The V gene's germline CDR1 is DFQATT and CDR2 SNEGSKA (reference sequence). The CDR3 sequence is 16 residues long. Trimming removed 3 bases at V and 4 bases at J, with 19 bases between. The CDR3 here is CSARISGQTANQPQHF. CDR3 bases: TGCAGTGCTAGGATAAGCGGACAGACTGCGAATCAGCCCCAGCATTTT.

The rearrangement joins TRBV29-1 to TRBJ2-5; 9 bases are shared with TRBD1. Germline V CDR1 and CDR2: SQVTM, ANQGSEA. V lost 4 bases to trimming and J lost 1 base; unmatched junction nucleotides: 1. This CDR3 is built from 13 residues. The CDR3 loop reads CSVGTGAQETQYF. CDR3 in DNA: TGCAGCGTTGGGACAGGGGCCCAAGAGACCCAGTACTTC.

Turning to this clonotype: One junction end disagrees with the germline gene, perhaps due to a read error. The V call is TRBV7-9, the J call TRBJ2-1; 10 bases agree with TRBD2. The germline CDR1 and CDR2 sequences are SEHNR and FQNEAQ (reference sequence). The CDR3 sequence is 17 residues long. CDR3 bases: TGTGCCAGCAGCTTAGCTAGCGGGGGGACCTCCTTCAATGAGCAGTTCTTC. It encodes CASSLASGGTSFNEQFF.

Notes on this clonotype: An end of the junction does not agree with germline; a read error may underlie this. The gene calls are TRBV12-3 or TRBV12-4 and TRBJ2-7; tentatively, D is TRBD2 (6 bases). CDR3 length: 14 amino acids. The chain's CDR3 is CTSSRSGIIDEQYF. The CDR3 DNA reads as TGTACCAGCAGTCGTAGCGGCATTATAGACGAGCAGTACTTC.

A note on this clonotype: Likely a read error: the CDR3 ends without its conserved phenylalanine or tryptophan. This chain joins TRBV4-1 and TRBJ2-5; 9 bases map to TRBD1. Trimming took 0 bases from V and 5 from J; bases not matched to a gene: 7. The CDR3 runs 16 residues. Germline-derived CDR1 and CDR2 are MGHRA and YSYEKL. The CDR3 nucleotides are TGCGCCAGCAGCCAAGAGGGCGACAGGGGGAGGGAGACCCAGTACCTC. This codes for CASSQEGDRGRETQYL.

This clonotype was counted at least ten times. The V and J genes are TRBV2 and TRBJ2-7; TRBD2 matches 14 bases. J was trimmed by 3 bases and V by 2 bases; bases with no gene match: 3. The CDR3 runs to 16 residues. Per the germline V gene, CDR1 is SNHLY and CDR2 is FYNNEI. Here the CDR3 reads CASSEPGTSGSYEQYF. The CDR3 nucleotides read TGTGCCAGCAGTGAACCCGGGACTAGCGGGAGCTACGAGCAGTACTTC.

This chain joins TRBV6-5 and TRBJ2-2; D unresolved. This CDR3 comprises 16 residues. V dropped 0 bases and J dropped 3 bases, with 11 bases sitting between them. The V gene's germline CDR1 is MNHEY and CDR2 SVGAGI. DNA for the CDR3: TGTGCCAGCAGTTACTCGAGTCTATCACACACCGGGGAGCTGTTTTTT. Translated: CASSYSSLSHTGELFF.